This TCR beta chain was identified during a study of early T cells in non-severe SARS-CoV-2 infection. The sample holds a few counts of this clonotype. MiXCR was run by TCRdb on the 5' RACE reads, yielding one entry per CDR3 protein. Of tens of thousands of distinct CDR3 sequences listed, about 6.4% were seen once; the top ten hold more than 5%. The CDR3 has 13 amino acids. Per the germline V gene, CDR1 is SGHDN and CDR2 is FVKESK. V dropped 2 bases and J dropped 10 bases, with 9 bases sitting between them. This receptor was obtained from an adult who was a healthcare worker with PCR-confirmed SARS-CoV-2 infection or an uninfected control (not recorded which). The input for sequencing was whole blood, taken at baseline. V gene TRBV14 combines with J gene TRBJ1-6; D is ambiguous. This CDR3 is CASSQLVASPLHF. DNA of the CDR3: TGTGCCAGCAGCCAACTCGTGGCATCACCCCTCCACTTT.